Listed here are 11 T cell receptor beta chains from one sample, sequenced in a study of cytomegalovirus exposure and HLA in healthy donors. The study ran its PCR with 60 Vbeta and 13 Jbeta primers. Data came from immunoSEQ multiplex PCR; TCRdb stores just in-frame clones and leaves some out. The sample contains 90,000 to 100,000 clones, more than 60% of which appear only once. Material: PBMCs. The receptors shown here come from a man aged 25 to 45 in good health and CMV-seronegative.

This clone was detected a few times. J is TRBJ2-1 and V is TRBV7-3; 7 bases agree with TRBD2. Germline lookup yields CDR1 SGHTA and CDR2 FQGTGA. The CDR3 extends over 15 amino acids. Germline trimming cut 5 bases from V and 2 bases from J; bases unmatched to any gene: 6. In DNA form, the CDR3 reads TGTGCCAGCAGCCCAAGAGCGGGAACCTACAATGAGCAGTTCTTC. It codes for CASSPRAGTYNEQFF.

The chain recombines TRBV11-3 with TRBJ2-3; D perhaps matches TRBD2 (5 bases). The CDR3 sequence is 16 residues long. Trimming pared 5 bases from V and 5 bases from J, leaving 20 bases between. Per the germline V gene, CDR1 is SGHNT and CDR2 is YENEEA. The CDR3 sequence is CASSPGRTPDGDTQYF. DNA of the CDR3: TGTGCCAGCAGCCCCGGCAGGACTCCAGACGGAGATACGCAGTATTTT.

The V call is TRBV28, the J call TRBJ2-3, with TRBD2 identical over 10 bases. The CDR3 has 17 amino acids. V dropped 5 bases and J dropped 3; count of bases not matched to a gene: 11. Germline CDR1 reads MDHEN; CDR2 reads SYDVKM. The CDR3, as DNA: TGTGCCAGCAGTCTAGGGCTAGCGGGAGAAGCAACAGATACGCAGTATTTT. It specifies CASSLGLAGEATDTQYF.

This clone has just a few counts. This rearrangement joins TRBV9 to TRBJ2-5, with a tentative D call TRBD2 (6 bases). V was trimmed by 0 bases and J by 2 bases, leaving 11 bases between them. CDR1 is SGDLS and CDR2 is YYNGEE in the germline V gene. The CDR3 sequence is 15 residues long. The CDR3 bases are TGTGCCAGCAGCGTAGGAGGCGGACTACAAGAGACCCAGTACTTC. It translates to CASSVGGGLQETQYF.

This clone was recorded a few times. At one boundary the junction diverges from the germline segment, which might be a read error. The genes are TRBV7-9 and TRBJ2-7; D may be TRBD1 (6 bases). The CDR3 runs to 16 residues. Germline-derived CDR1 and CDR2 are SEHNR and FQNEAQ (reference sequence). CDR3 residues: CSSSNAPGHHSYEQYF. The CDR3 DNA reads as TGTTCCAGCAGCAACGCTCCGGGACACCATTCCTACGAGCAGTACTTC.

The rearrangement joins TRBV2 to TRBJ2-7; 8 bases fit TRBD1. CDR3 length equals 15 residues. Germline CDR1 is SNHLY and CDR2 is FYNNEI. With V trimmed by 2 bases and J by 7 bases, 10 bases remained unmatched. CDR3 in DNA: TGTGCCAGCAGTGAAAAGGACAGGGAAATCCAAGAGCAGTACTTC. Protein product: CASSEKDREIQEQYF.

On this clone itself: A junction end diverges from the germline sequence, so it may reflect a read error. The chain joins TRBV7-9 to TRBJ1-1; a possible D gene is TRBD1 (6 bases). Germline assignment: CDR1 SEHNR and CDR2 FQNEAQ (reference sequence). The length of the CDR3 is 15 residues. The CDR3 DNA sequence: TGCGCCAGCAGCCAAGATATAGGGGGTCCGGCTGAAGCTTTCTTT. Encoded protein: CASSQDIGGPAEAFF.

This chain links TRBV7-2 with TRBJ1-3; D unclear. CDR1 SGHTA and CDR2 FQGNSA come from the germline V gene. V was clipped by 5 bases and J by 4 bases, with 6 bases between them. CDR3 length equals 12 residues. The CDR3 bases are TGTGCCAGCAGCCCGGGAGGAAACACCATATATTTT. Its translation: CASSPGGNTIYF.

V is TRBV28 and J is TRBJ1-2, with D unclear. CDR3 length: 14 residues. Germline loops: CDR1 MDHEN, CDR2 SYDVKM. The V and J ends lost 3 bases and 7 bases respectively, with 15 bases between them. The CDR3 nucleotides are TGTGCCAGCAGTTTCGGGGTTGGGATTGGTGGCTACACCTTC. It specifies CASSFGVGIGGYTF.

The gene calls are TRBV15 and TRBJ2-7, with TRBD1 matching 8 bases. CDR1 and CDR2 from the germline V gene are LNHNV and YYDKDF (reference sequence). The CDR3 is 14 amino acids. V was clipped by 0 bases and J by 3 bases; unmatched bases: 1. As DNA, the CDR3 is TGTGCCACCAGCAGAGACAGGGGGCTCTACGAGCAGTACTTC. Translating it yields CATSRDRGLYEQYF.

The J gene is TRBJ2-1, the V gene TRBV7-3, with TRBD2 identical over 14 bases. Germline V gene sequence: CDR1 SGHTA, CDR2 FQGTGA. Trimming removed 6 bases from V and 7 bases from J; junction bases left unmatched: 5. The CDR3 contains 15 residues. The CDR3 is CASRGTSGRNNEQFF. CDR3 nucleotides: TGTGCCAGCAGGGGGACTAGCGGGAGAAATAATGAGCAGTTCTTC.